What follows are 7 T cell receptor beta chains derived from one specimen sequenced in a study of T-cell reconstitution after alpha-beta-depleted transplantation in children. This sample's TCRbeta library carried unique molecular identifier barcodes. TCRdb reprocessed the PCR reads via MiXCR and lists one record per CDR3 protein. The sample shows over 70,000 distinct CDR3 sequences, 12% of them seen only once. Source: PBMCs from the stem cell graft donor, taken from the stem cell graft. The receptors originated from a human donor who donated a stem cell graft to a child with inherited bone marrow failure.

In its sample, this clonotype was seen many times. The rearrangement links TRBV5-1 to TRBJ2-3; tentative D call: TRBD1 (6 bases). Between the trimmed V and J ends, which lost 3 bases and 7 bases, there was a span of 21 bases. Per the germline V gene, CDR1 is SGHRS and CDR2 is YFSETQ. CDR3 length: 16 amino acids. The CDR3 DNA sequence: TGCGCCAGCAGCTCCGGGACATCCAACCCTTTATATACGCAGTATTTT. Protein product: CASSSGTSNPLYTQYF.

For the CDR3, the DNA is TGTGCCAGCAACGCGGCCGCGAACACTGAAGCTTTCTTT. This codes for CASNAAANTEAFF. The V and J genes are TRBV5-5 and TRBJ1-1; D is ambiguous. Germline CDR1 and CDR2: SGHKS and YYEKEE (reference sequence). Trimming took 6 bases from V and 1 from J, leaving 10 bases between them. The CDR3 runs 13 residues.

In its sample, this clonotype was seen many times. The chain has TRBV9 and TRBJ1-3, with 7 bases that match TRBD1. There are 13 residues in the CDR3. CDR1 SGDLS and CDR2 YYNGEE come from the germline V gene. V was pared by 4 bases and J by 5 bases, with 3 bases of the junction left unmatched. As DNA, the CDR3 is TGTGCCAGCAGCCCGGGACAGCGAAACACCATATATTTT. As protein: CASSPGQRNTIYF.

There are many counts of this clonotype. The chain carries TRBV29-1 and TRBJ1-1; 7 nucleotides agree with TRBD1. This CDR3 comprises 19 residues. V was pared by 4 bases and J by 0 bases, with 20 bases of the junction left unmatched. The germline V gene has CDR1 SQVTM and CDR2 ANQGSEA. The DNA for the CDR3 is TGCAGCGTTGTGGGACGCATACAGGGGCAGGTTACGATGAACACTGAAGCTTTCTTT. Protein: CSVVGRIQGQVTMNTEAFF.

This clonotype was detected many times. V and J are TRBV7-2 and TRBJ2-4; D gene uncertain. Germline loops: CDR1 SGHTA, CDR2 FQGNSA. Trimming removed 5 bases at V and 0 bases at J, with 14 bases between. This CDR3 is 16 amino acids long. CDR3 in amino acids: CASSPREDLAKNIQYF. The CDR3 DNA follows: TGTGCCAGCAGCCCAAGAGAGGACCTAGCCAAAAACATTCAGTACTTC.

This clonotype occurred many times. The J gene is TRBJ2-1, the V gene TRBV15, with 9 bases aligning to TRBD1. The CDR3 is 17 residues long. The V gene end was trimmed by 3 bases and the J gene end by 10 bases; junction bases not matched to a gene: 16. The V gene's germline CDR1 is LNHNV and CDR2 YYDKDF (reference sequence). The CDR3 nucleotides are TGTGCCACCAGCAGGACCGGGGACAGGGTGGTCGGGGGGGAGCAGTTCTTC. Translating it yields CATSRTGDRVVGGEQFF.

In its sample, this clonotype was seen many times. The rearrangement uses TRBV4-3 and TRBJ1-4; 9 bases align to TRBD1. The V segment lost 3 bases and the J segment 6 bases; nucleotides outside the gene matches: 8. Germline V gene sequence: CDR1 LGHNA, CDR2 YSLEER. This CDR3 has 16 amino acids. For the CDR3, the DNA is TGCGCCAGCAGCCAGAGACAGGGGGATTCGGATGAAAAACTGTTTTTT. Amino acids: CASSQRQGDSDEKLFF.